The T cell receptor beta chain described here comes from a study of CD8 T cells in ankylosing spondylitis. CDR1 is SGHAT, CDR2 FQNNGV, per germline. The V and J ends lost 0 bases and 7 bases respectively, with 4 bases between them. The CDR3 loop spans 13 amino acids. Molecular-barcoded quantitative 5'-RACE produced these TCR beta libraries. TCRdb reprocessed the 5' RACE reads via MiXCR and lists one record per CDR3 protein. The data contain hundreds of thousands of distinct CDR3 sequences, 15% to 20% of them singletons. Findings and limits, study-wide: A TCR beta motif of several highly homologous variants seemed to mark ankylosing spondylitis blood. A subset of motif variants has previously been described in the synovial fluid and blood of reactive arthritis. Significant enrichment of disease-linked clones was reportedly seen in matched ankylosing spondylitis synovial fluid.

A word on this clonotype: Antigen specificity is unknown.

The TCR sequence derives from a male donor with ankylosing spondylitis. The sample comprised blood, either unsorted or a sorted T cell fraction (not recorded which). The chain is built from TRBV11-2 and TRBJ1-6; no definite D call. The CDR3 region has the DNA TGTGCCAGCAGCTTAGAAGTGAATTCACCCCTCCACTTT. This translates into CASSLEVNSPLHF.